The 20 T cell receptor beta chains below were found in one sample sequenced in a study of identifying expanded T cells in peripheral blood. This table comes from immunoSEQ multiplex PCR, and its TCRdb copy is limited to in-frame clones, with some not included. This table holds 45,000 to 60,000 clones, over 75% found once. Sequences were obtained from blood. Receptor source: a person aged 18-69 years in good health.

This chain connects TRBV7-6 to TRBJ1-4; D is unclear. CDR1 is SGHVS, CDR2 FNYEAQ, per germline. This CDR3 has 12 residues. The germline V and J ends were trimmed by 1 base and 14 bases, with 11 bases remaining between them. The CDR3 DNA reads TGTGCCAGCAGCTTAGGGGTCGGACCCCTGTTTTTT. As protein: CASSLGVGPLFF.

The CDR3 DNA reads TGTGCCAGCAGTGTAGTGGCGGGGCTCACCTACAATGAGCAGTTCTTC. It is translated as CASSVVAGLTYNEQFF. The gene calls are TRBV2 and TRBJ2-1, with D perhaps TRBD2 (6 bases). The germline V gene encodes CDR1 SNHLY and CDR2 FYNNEI. The length of the CDR3 is 16 residues. Trimming removed 4 bases at V and 2 bases at J, with 15 bases between.

The chain uses TRBV27 and TRBJ2-5; D is perhaps TRBD2 (6 bases). The CDR3 totals 15 residues. Germline V gives CDR1 MNHEY, CDR2 SMNVEV (reference sequence). V dropped 0 bases and J dropped 1 base, with 9 bases sitting between them. The CDR3 protein is CASSLSAGLQETQYF. For the CDR3, the DNA is TGTGCCAGCAGTTTATCCGCGGGGCTCCAAGAGACCCAGTACTTC.

The chain combines TRBV2 with TRBJ1-1; TRBD1 is a possible D gene (5 bases). This CDR3 region has 14 residues. Germline CDR1 SNHLY, CDR2 FYNNEI. V lost 4 bases and J 1 base, leaving 10 bases between the germline ends. Written as DNA, the CDR3 is TGTGCCAGCAGTGTTTGGGACCAGAACACTGAAGCTTTCTTT. Translation: CASSVWDQNTEAFF. The whole variable domain, filled in from reference TRBV2 and TRBJ1-1, reads EPEVTQTPSHQVTQMGQEVILRCVPISNHLYFYWYRQILGQKVEFLVSFYNNEISEKSEIFDDQFSVERPDGSNFTLKIRSTKLEDSAMYFCASSVWDQNTEAFFGQGTRLTVV.

CDR3: CASSLDIAGPDLNEQFF. The CDR3 coding sequence is TGTGCCAGCAGCTTAGATATCGCGGGACCGGACCTTAATGAGCAGTTCTTC. V gene TRBV11-3 combines with J gene TRBJ2-1, with a weak D call TRBD2 (6 bases). V lost 0 bases, J lost 7 bases, and 19 bases lay in between. Germline V gives CDR1 SGHNT, CDR2 YENEEA. This CDR3 is built from 17 residues.

The chain links TRBV28 to TRBJ1-1; D remains unclear. CDR1 MDHEN and CDR2 SYDVKM come from the germline V gene. V dropped 4 bases and J dropped 1 base, with 10 bases sitting between them. The CDR3 is 14 residues long. In nucleotides, the CDR3 is TGTGCCAGCAGTTCCTACCGGAGGAACACTGAAGCTTTCTTT. This translates into CASSSYRRNTEAFF.

The gene calls are TRBV25-1 and TRBJ2-1; weak D call: TRBD2 (6 bases). CDR1 MGHDK and CDR2 SYGVNS come from the germline V gene. V was trimmed by 7 bases and J by 4 bases, leaving 14 bases between them. The CDR3 loop spans 14 amino acids. CDR3 coding DNA: TGTGCCAGCAAAAACCCGGGAGCATACAATGAGCAGTTCTTC. This encodes CASKNPGAYNEQFF. Based on the CDR3 plus reference TRBV25-1 and TRBJ2-1, the full variable domain is EADIYQTPRYLVIGTGKKITLECSQTMGHDKMYWYQQDPGMELHLIHYSYGVNSTEKGDLSSESTVSRIRTEHFPLTLESARPSHTSQYLCASKNPGAYNEQFFGPGTRLTVL.

This clone was seen a handful of times. The chain joins TRBV19 to TRBJ2-3; TRBD2 aligns across 8 bases. This CDR3 spans 15 amino acids. The germline CDR1 and CDR2 sequences are LNHDA and SQIVND (reference sequence). V dropped 5 bases and J dropped 4; count of bases not matched to a gene: 8. CDR3 sequence reads: CASSLGGADSDTQYF. In DNA, the CDR3 is TGTGCCAGTAGTCTCGGGGGGGCTGACTCAGATACGCAGTATTTT.

The sample holds one count of this clone. V and J are TRBV5-1 and TRBJ2-1; possibly TRBD1 or TRBD2 for D (5 bases each). This CDR3 spans 13 amino acids. CDR1 and CDR2 (germline): SGHRS, YFSETQ. Trimming left V 2 bases short and J 14 bases short, with 17 bases between. The CDR3 region is CASSLDTTGRKFF. The CDR3 nucleotides read TGCGCCAGCAGCTTAGATACTACGGGACGCAAGTTCTTC.

The chain uses TRBV11-1 and TRBJ1-1; 8 bases agree with TRBD1. The CDR3 is made up of 14 amino acids. Trimming at V came to 1 base and at J to 5 bases, leaving 3 bases not matched to a gene. Germline V gives CDR1 SGHAT, CDR2 FQDESV (reference sequence). For the CDR3, the DNA is TGTGCCAGCAGCTTAGGGCAGGGGGCGACTGAAGCTTTCTTT. Residues: CASSLGQGATEAFF.

CDR3 amino acids: CASSLVLGQGSEKLFF. The CDR3 nucleotides are TGTGCCAGCAGCTTGGTATTGGGACAGGGAAGCGAAAAACTGTTTTTT. The rearrangement links TRBV5-6 to TRBJ1-4, with TRBD1 identical over 9 bases. V shed 0 bases, J shed 8 bases, and the junction held 8 bases outside the gene matches. The CDR3 covers 16 residues. Germline V CDR1 and CDR2: SGHDT, YYEEEE.

The V call is TRBV5-6, the J call TRBJ1-5; TRBD1 might be the D (5 bases). CDR3 length: 15 amino acids. The germline gives CDR1 SGHDT, CDR2 YYEEEE. The ends were cut back, 3 bases at V and 3 bases at J, with 13 bases in the middle. As DNA, the CDR3 is TGTGCCAGCAGCTCCCCGATACAGGACAATCAGCCCCAGCATTTT. This codes for CASSSPIQDNQPQHF.

The chain joins TRBV12-5 to TRBJ1-1; the D is unclear. Trimming left V 4 bases short and J 4 bases short, with 16 bases between. Germline V lookup: CDR1 LGHNT, CDR2 FRNRAP. The CDR3 is 15 amino acids. The CDR3 nucleotides are TGTGCTAGTGGTTGGTGGGAGGGAAGCGGCACTGAAGCTTTCTTT. Protein: CASGWWEGSGTEAFF.

The chain links TRBV6-1 to TRBJ1-6; 8 nucleotides agree with TRBD1. Germline-derived CDR1 and CDR2 are MNHNS and SASEGT. Trimming at V came to 8 bases and at J to 10 bases, leaving 10 bases not matched to a gene. The CDR3 sequence is 14 residues long. DNA of the CDR3: TGTGCCAGCGCCTCGACAGGGGCAGGGTCACCCCTCCACTTT. Its translation is CASASTGAGSPLHF.

J is TRBJ1-4 and V is TRBV5-6; no definite D call. CDR3 length: 13 residues. The V and J ends lost 0 bases and 8 bases respectively, with 8 bases between them. From germline, CDR1 is SGHDT and CDR2 YYEEEE. CDR3 sequence reads: CASSLGGYEKLFF. CDR3 bases: TGTGCCAGCAGCTTGGGGGGTTACGAAAAACTGTTTTTT.

Worth noting for this clone: Its ends do not fully match the called genes, so a read error is possible. Distinct nucleotide sequences in the sample also encode this CDR3. J is TRBJ1-2 and V is TRBV27; maybe TRBD1 (5 bases). Germline assignment: CDR1 MNHEY and CDR2 SMNVEV (reference sequence). CDR3 length: 13 residues. CDR3 sequence: CASRTGTENGYTF. The CDR3 DNA follows: TGTGCCAGCAGGACCGGGACCGAGAATGGCTATACCTTC.

CDR3 sequence (DNA): TGTGCCAGCAGTTATCGGAGGACTAGTCCCACCGGGGAGCTGTTTTTT. Its protein is CASSYRRTSPTGELFF. The rearrangement joins TRBV6-5 to TRBJ2-2; 7 nucleotides match TRBD2. Germline CDR1 reads MNHEY; CDR2 reads SVGAGI. The length of the CDR3 is 16 residues. V gave up 3 bases and J gave up 4 bases; unmatched junction bases: 8.

This clone has a handful of counts. The chain combines TRBV2 with TRBJ1-1, with no clear D. The CDR3 runs 14 residues. Between the trimmed V and J ends, which lost 4 bases and 3 bases, there was a span of 12 bases. Germline V lookup: CDR1 SNHLY, CDR2 FYNNEI. The CDR3 region has the DNA TGTGCCAGCAGTGTTATTAAGTTCTACACTGAAGCTTTCTTT. This translates into CASSVIKFYTEAFF.

The CDR3 nucleotides read TGTGCCAGCAGCCAAGGGGTGAGAGTTTCTGAAGCTTTCTTT. Its protein product is CASSQGVRVSEAFF. The chain links TRBV14 to TRBJ1-1; D gene ambiguous. CDR1 is SGHDN and CDR2 is FVKESK in the germline V gene. Between the trimmed V and J ends, which lost 1 base and 6 bases, there was a span of 12 bases. This CDR3 comprises 14 residues.

The chain carries TRBV6-5 and TRBJ1-4; D not resolved. CDR3 size: 14 residues. V shed 0 bases and J shed 2 bases, with 4 bases lying between them. CDR1 and CDR2 (germline): MNHEY, SVGAGI. The CDR3 reads CASSYSQTNEKLFF. The CDR3 bases are TGTGCCAGCAGTTACTCCCAGACTAATGAAAAACTGTTTTTT.